A selection of T cell receptor beta chains follows, all from one sample in a study of T cell clonotyping in hematopoietic cell transplantation. TCRdb keeps only in-frame clones here, not all; method: immunoSEQ multiplex PCR. The sample includes about 43,000 clones, approximately 81% of them seen just once. The sample here was peripheral blood mononuclear cells, taken before stem cell transplant. All receptors come from a man in his sixties with acute myeloid leukemia. Some clones in this sample may be carry-over from other donors' samples. CDR3s leave out the opening cysteine and the closing phenylalanine or tryptophan.

v_gene | CDR3aa
TRBV19 | ASSSSTGPTDTQY
TRBV5-6 | ASRARLRGGPQETQY
TRBV6-5 | ASSPGTMNTGELF
TRBV21-1 | ASSKRRRYNQPQH
TRBV5-6 | ASSSPGLAGEVGELF
TRBV7-7 | ASSLDLTGELF
TRBV2 | ASSPGRDNSPLH
TRBV30 | AWSYPFAGADYGYT
TRBV7-8 | ASSLASYNDRGHYGYT
TRBV28 | ASRVRGGQAQLNYGYT
TRBV6-6 | ASSYRMNTEAF
TRBV4-1 | ASSQDQSYEQY
TRBV20-1 | SARRGTGYT
TRBV7-3 | ASSLDRSSGNTIY
TRBV28 | ASSLQASPLH
TRBV28 | ASFDRGYSGELF
TRBV27 | ASSLSGTGLEGYT
TRBV9 | ASNPSGTDREQY
TRBV28 | ASLGRAHEQY
TRBV29-1 | SVVGDIYEQY
TRBV7-8 | ASSLRGGGGETQY
TRBV12-5 | ASAWGPGNSPLH
TRBV28 | ASSFEASGGGRETQY
TRBV28 | ASQRRTYSNQPQH
TRBV30 | AWSQGYGYT
TRBV15 | ATILGGGTYEQY
TRBV5-6 | ASSSWTVSYEQY
TRBV29-1 | SALTSGGTYEQY
TRBV4-1 | ASSHLGQGAKMNTEAF
TRBV7-9 | ASSFPGQQETQY
TRBV11-2 | ASSLASEQF
TRBV6-5 | ASTMGTGVTGYT
TRBV6-6 | ASSYGGAEQY
TRBV7-9 | ASSWDRGTEAF
TRBV30 | ASEPGLAYIGELF
TRBV29-1 | SVEVGTQNIQY
TRBV5-6 | ASSQPMNTEAF
TRBV28 | ASSLAGGTQETQY
TRBV5-6 | ASSLVVTNTGELF
TRBV5-1 | ASSTRGGRGTDTQY
TRBV10-3 | ASTGDMNTEAF
TRBV9 | ASSVEGGLPYGYT
TRBV6-6 | ASSSESLSGGYT